In this sample, the clone carrying this T cell receptor beta chain turned up once. V lost 4 bases and J lost 4, with 8 bases in between. Germline lookup yields CDR1 LNHDA and CDR2 SQIVND (reference sequence). The CDR3 covers 13 residues. This specimen comes from a study of T cells in narcolepsy. The protocol was immunoSEQ multiplex PCR, while the TCRdb copy is restricted to in-frame clones and leaves out a portion. The data contain about 32,000 clones, roughly four fifths of them singletons. The rearrangement joins TRBV19 to TRBJ1-5; D is unresolved. The sequence was collected from a human donor in good health. The source material was memory (CD45RA-) CD4+ T cells from blood. CDR3 nucleotide sequence: TGTGCCAGTAGTACAGGAACTAATCAGCCCCAGCATTTT. Amino acids: CASSTGTNQPQHF.